Reported below is one T cell receptor (beta chain). After the reaction, proliferating CFSE-low CD3+CD4+ and CD3+CD8+ responders were sorted. CDR1 and CDR2 (germline): SGHNT, YYREEE (reference sequence). CDR3 length equals 15 residues. V gave up 3 bases and J gave up 2 bases, with 11 bases separating them. The source of the sample is a study of graft-versus-host responses after intestinal transplantation. Clones were read by immunoSEQ multiplex PCR, and TCRdb kept only the in-frame ones, dropping some. The sample yields about 21,000 clones, 56% seen once. Here the sequenced sample was alloreactive CD4+ T cells from a mixed lymphocyte reaction culture, taken before intestinal transplant. Stated subset: CFSE-low proliferating T cells sorted from approximately six-day pre-transplant mixed lymphocyte reaction (GvH or HvG direction). The sequence came from a human patient who received an intestinal transplant. The rearrangement joins TRBV5-4 to TRBJ2-2, with D possibly TRBD2 on 6 matching bases. CDR3 DNA: TGTGCCAGCAGCTCTGCGGGGTCTAACACCGGGGAGCTGTTTTTT. Protein product: CASSSAGSNTGELFF.